The sequence of this TCR beta chain was determined in a study of post-analysis software for immune sequencing data. The overall study: Relapsing-remitting, secondary progressive and progressive-relapsing multiple sclerosis courses were included.

Study results and caveats: The five TRBV segments detected at higher frequency in patients than in controls included TRBV5-6, TRBV5-1 and TRBV20-1.

Trimming cost V 8 bases and J 5 bases, with 10 bases left between them. CDR3 length: 12 residues. Germline CDR1 reads SGHTA; CDR2 reads FQGNSA. For this clonotype: Its specificity is not known.

cDNA libraries of TCR beta carried unique molecular identifiers. Out of roughly 0.85 to 11 million T cells, a few hundred thousand cDNA molecules were generated. TCRdb re-called the PCR reads with MiXCR, one entry per CDR3 protein. In the table there are about 770,000 distinct CDR3 sequences, about 45% of which are singletons. The clonotype comes from a girl aged 10 to 17 with multiple sclerosis. Sequenced input: blood. The rearrangement uses TRBV7-2 and TRBJ1-5; D may be TRBD1 (5 bases). Here the CDR3 DNA reads TGTGCCAGCGCCTGGGGGGATCAGCCCCAGCATTTT. As protein: CASAWGDQPQHF. Supplemented by reference TRBV7-2 and TRBJ1-5, the full variable domain reads GAGVSQSPSNKVTEKGKDVELRCDPISGHTALYWYRQSLGQGLEFLIYFQGNSAPDKSGLPSDRFSAERTGGSVSTLTIQRTQQEDSAVYLCASAWGDQPQHFGDGTRLSIL.